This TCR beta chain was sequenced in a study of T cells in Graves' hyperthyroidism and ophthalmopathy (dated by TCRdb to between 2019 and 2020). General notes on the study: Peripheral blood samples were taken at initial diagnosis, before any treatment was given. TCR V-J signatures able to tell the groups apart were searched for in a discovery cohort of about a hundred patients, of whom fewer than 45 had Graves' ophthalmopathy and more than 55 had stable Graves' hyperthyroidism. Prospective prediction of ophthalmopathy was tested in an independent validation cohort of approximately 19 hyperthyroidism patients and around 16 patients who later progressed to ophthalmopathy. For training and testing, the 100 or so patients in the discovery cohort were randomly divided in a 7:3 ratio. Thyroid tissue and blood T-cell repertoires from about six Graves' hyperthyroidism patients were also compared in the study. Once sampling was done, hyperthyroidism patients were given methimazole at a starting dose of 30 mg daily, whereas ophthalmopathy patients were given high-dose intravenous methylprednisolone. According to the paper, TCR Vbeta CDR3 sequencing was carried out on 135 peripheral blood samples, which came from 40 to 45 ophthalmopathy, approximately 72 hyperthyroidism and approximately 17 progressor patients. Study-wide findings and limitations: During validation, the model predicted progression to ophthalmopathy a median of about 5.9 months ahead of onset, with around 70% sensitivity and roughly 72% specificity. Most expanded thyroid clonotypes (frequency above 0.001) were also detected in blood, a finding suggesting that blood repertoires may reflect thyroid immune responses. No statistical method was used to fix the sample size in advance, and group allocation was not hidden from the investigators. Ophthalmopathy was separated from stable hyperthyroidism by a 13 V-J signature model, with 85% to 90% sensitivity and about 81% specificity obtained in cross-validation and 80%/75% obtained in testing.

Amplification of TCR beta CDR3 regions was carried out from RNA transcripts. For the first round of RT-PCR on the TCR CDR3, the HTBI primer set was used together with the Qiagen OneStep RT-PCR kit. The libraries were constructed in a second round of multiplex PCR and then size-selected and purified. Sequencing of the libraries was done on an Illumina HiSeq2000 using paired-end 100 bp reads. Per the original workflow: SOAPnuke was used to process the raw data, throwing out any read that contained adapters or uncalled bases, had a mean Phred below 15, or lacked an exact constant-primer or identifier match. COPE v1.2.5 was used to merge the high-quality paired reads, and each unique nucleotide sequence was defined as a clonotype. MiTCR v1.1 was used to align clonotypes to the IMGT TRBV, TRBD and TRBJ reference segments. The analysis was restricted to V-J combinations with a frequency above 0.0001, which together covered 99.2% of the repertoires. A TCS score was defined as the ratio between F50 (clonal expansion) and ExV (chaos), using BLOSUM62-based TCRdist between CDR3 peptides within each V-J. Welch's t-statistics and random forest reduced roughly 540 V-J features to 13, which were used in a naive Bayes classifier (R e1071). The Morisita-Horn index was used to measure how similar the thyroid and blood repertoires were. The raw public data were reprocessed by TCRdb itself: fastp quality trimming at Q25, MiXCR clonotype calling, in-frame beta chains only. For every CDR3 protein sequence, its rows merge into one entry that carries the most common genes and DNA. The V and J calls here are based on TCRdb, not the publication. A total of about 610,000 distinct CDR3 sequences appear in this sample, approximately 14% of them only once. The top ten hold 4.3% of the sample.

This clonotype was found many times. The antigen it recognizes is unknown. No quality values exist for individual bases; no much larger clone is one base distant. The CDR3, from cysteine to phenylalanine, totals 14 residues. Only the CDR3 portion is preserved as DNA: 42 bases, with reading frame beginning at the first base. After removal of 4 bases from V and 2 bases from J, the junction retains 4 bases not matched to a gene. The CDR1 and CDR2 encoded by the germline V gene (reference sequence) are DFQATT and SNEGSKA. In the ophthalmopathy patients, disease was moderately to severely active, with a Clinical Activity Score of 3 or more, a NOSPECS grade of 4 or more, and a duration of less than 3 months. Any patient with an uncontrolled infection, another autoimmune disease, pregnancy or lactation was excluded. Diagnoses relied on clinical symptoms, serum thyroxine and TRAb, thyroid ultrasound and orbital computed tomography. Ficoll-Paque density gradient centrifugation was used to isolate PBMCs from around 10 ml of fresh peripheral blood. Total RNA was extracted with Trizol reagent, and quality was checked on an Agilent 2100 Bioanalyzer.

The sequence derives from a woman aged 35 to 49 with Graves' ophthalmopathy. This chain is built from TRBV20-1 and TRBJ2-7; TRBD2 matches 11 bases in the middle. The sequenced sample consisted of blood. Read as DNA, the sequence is TGCAGTGCTACCCCTAGCGGGAGGACCTACGAGCAGTACTTC. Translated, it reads CSATPSGRTYEQYF.